This T cell receptor (beta chain) was sequenced for a study of T cell repertoires in cytomegalovirus infection. Study background: Matching HLA type, along with CMV infection, was indicated by public TCR beta signatures. Whole-study findings and limits: The ex vivo response was dominated by HLA-C-restricted CMV-specific TCR beta clonotypes.

About this clonotype: As yet, its antigen is unknown.

V was trimmed by 1 base and J by 7 bases, leaving 12 bases between them. The CDR3 totals 13 residues. From germline, CDR1 is SGHNT and CDR2 YYREEE (reference sequence). TCRdb analysed the reads with MiXCR anew, one entry per CDR3 protein. This sample yields 100,000 or so distinct CDR3 sequences, of which approximately 15% are seen a single time; 8% belongs to the top ten. Sequences were obtained from PBMCs. The source is a human donor in good health (CMV status not recorded). Some clones in this sample may be carry-over from other donors' samples. The chain couples TRBV5-4 to TRBJ2-7; D possibly corresponds to TRBD2 (6 bases). The CDR3 DNA follows: TGTGCCAGCAGCTTGACGGGGGTGAGGGAGCAGTACTTC. This codes for CASSLTGVREQYF.